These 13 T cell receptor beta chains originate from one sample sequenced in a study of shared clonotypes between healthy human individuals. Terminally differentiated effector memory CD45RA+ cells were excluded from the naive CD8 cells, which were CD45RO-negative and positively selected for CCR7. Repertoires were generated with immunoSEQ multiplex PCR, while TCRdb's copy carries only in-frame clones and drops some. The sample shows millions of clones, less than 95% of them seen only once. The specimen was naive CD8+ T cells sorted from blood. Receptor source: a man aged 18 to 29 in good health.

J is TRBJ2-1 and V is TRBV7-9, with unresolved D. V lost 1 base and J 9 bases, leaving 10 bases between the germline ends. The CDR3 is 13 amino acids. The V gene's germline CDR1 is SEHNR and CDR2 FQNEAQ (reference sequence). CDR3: CASSLVGDGEQFF. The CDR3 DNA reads TGTGCCAGCAGCTTAGTCGGCGACGGTGAGCAGTTCTTC. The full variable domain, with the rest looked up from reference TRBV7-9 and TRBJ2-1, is DTGVSQNPRHKITKRGQNVTFRCDPISEHNRLYWYRQTLGQGPEFLTYFQNEAQLEKSRLLSDRFSAERPKGSFSTLEIQRTEQGDSAMYLCASSLVGDGEQFFGPGTRLTVL.

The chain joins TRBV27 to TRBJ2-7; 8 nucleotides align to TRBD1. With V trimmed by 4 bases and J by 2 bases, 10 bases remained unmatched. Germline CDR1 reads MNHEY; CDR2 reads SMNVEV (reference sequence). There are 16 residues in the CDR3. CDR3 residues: CASSSTTTGAPYEQYF. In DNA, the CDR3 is TGTGCCAGCAGTTCCACCACGACAGGGGCCCCCTACGAGCAGTACTTC.

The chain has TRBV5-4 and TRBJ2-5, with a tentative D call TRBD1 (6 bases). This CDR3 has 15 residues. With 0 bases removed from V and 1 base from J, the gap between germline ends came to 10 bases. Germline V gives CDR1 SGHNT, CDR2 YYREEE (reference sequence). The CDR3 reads CASSLENRVQETQYF. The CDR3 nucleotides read TGTGCCAGCAGCTTGGAAAACAGGGTCCAAGAGACCCAGTACTTC.

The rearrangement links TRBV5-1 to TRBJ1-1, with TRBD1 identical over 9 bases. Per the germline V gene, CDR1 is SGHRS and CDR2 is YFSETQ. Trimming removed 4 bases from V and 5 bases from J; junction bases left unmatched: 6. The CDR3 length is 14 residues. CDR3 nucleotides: TGCGCCAGCAGCCCGACAGGGGGGACGACTGAAGCTTTCTTT. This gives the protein CASSPTGGTTEAFF.

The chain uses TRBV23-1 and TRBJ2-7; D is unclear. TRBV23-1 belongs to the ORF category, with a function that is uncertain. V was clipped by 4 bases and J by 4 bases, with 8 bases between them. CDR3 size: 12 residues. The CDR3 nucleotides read TGCGCCAGCAGTCCATTACCTTACGAGCAGTACTTC. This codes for CASSPLPYEQYF.

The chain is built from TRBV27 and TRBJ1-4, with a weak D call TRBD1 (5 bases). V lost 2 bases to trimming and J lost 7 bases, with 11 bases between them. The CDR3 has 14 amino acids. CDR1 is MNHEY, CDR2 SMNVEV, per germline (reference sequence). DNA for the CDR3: TGTGCCAGCAGTTTACAGGTTGGGGGTGAAAAACTGTTTTTT. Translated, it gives CASSLQVGGEKLFF.

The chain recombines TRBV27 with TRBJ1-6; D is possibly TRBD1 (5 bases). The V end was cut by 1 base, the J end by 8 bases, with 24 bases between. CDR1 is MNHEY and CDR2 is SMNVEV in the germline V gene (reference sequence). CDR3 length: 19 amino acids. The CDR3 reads CASSLLAGPRGVKDSPLHF. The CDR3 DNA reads TGTGCCAGCAGTTTATTAGCGGGGCCTAGGGGTGTGAAGGATTCACCCCTCCACTTT.

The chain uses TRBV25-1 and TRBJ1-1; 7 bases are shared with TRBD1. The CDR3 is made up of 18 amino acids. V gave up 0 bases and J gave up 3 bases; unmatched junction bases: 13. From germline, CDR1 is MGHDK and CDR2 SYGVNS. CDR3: CASSEYGVTGVGDTEAFF. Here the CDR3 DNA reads TGTGCCAGCAGTGAATATGGGGTTACAGGGGTCGGGGACACTGAAGCTTTCTTT.

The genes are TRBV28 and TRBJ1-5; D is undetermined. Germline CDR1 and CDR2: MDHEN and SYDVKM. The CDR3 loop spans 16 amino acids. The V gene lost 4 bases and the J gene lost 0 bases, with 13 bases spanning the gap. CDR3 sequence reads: CASSSGTINSNQPQHF. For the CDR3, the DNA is TGTGCCAGCAGTTCTGGAACGATCAATAGCAATCAGCCCCAGCATTTT.

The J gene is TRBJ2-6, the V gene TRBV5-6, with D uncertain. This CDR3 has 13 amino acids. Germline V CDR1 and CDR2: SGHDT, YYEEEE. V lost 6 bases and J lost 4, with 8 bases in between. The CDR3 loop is CASTPEGANVLTF. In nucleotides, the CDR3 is TGTGCCAGCACCCCGGAGGGGGCCAACGTCCTGACTTTC.

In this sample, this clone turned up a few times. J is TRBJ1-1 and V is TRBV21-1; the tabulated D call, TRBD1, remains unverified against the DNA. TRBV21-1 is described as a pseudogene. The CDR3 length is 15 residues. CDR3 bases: TGTGCCAGCAGCATACGGACAGGGAGGAACACTGAAGCTTTCTTT. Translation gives CASSIRTGRNTEAFF.

CDR3 amino acids: CASSVTETLNTEAFF. The CDR3 DNA reads TGTGCCAGCAGCGTGACAGAGACCCTGAACACTGAAGCTTTCTTT. This chain uses TRBV9 with TRBJ1-1, with D maybe TRBD1 (5 bases). Germline values: CDR1 SGDLS, CDR2 YYNGEE. With 2 bases removed from V and 0 bases from J, the gap between germline ends came to 11 bases. This CDR3 contains 15 residues. The full variable domain, rest sourced from reference TRBV9 and TRBJ1-1, is DSGVTQTPKHLITATGQRVTLRCSPRSGDLSVYWYQQSLDQGLQFLIQYYNGEERAKGNILERFSAQQFPDLHSELNLSSLELGDSALYFCASSVTETLNTEAFFGQGTRLTVV.

The CDR3: CASSSQGFTDTQYF. The CDR3 DNA is TGTGCCAGCAGTTCGCAAGGGTTCACAGATACGCAGTATTTT. The V gene is TRBV28, the J gene TRBJ2-3; D gene uncertain. CDR3 size: 14 residues. Germline V gene lookup returns CDR1 MDHEN and CDR2 SYDVKM. V was shortened by 4 bases and J by 2 bases, with 10 bases between the two germline ends.